This passage covers 27 T cell receptor beta chains from one sample sequenced in a study of CD8+ T cells in alopecia areata. Sequencing relied on a cDNA template that was reverse transcribed from extracted RNA. Using immunoSEQ multiplex PCR, the repertoire was profiled, and TCRdb retains in-frame clones only, with some absent. The top ten clones hold approximately 10% of a sample with 180,000 or so clones, 67% of them seen once. The source was CD8+ T cells sorted from blood, collected at week 0. Every receptor here comes from a human donor with alopecia areata.

This chain joins TRBV5-6 and TRBJ1-1; D is uncertain. V was clipped by 1 base and J by 4 bases, with 5 bases between them. Germline CDR1 reads SGHDT; CDR2 reads YYEEEE. The CDR3 totals 12 residues. The CDR3 coding sequence is TGTGCCAGCAGCTTGCAGAGCACTGAAGCTTTCTTT. It translates to CASSLQSTEAFF.

This chain uses TRBV14 with TRBJ2-5; D unresolved. The V end was cut by 0 bases, the J end by 4 bases, with 15 bases between. The length of the CDR3 is 16 residues. Germline loops: CDR1 SGHDN, CDR2 FVKESK. The CDR3: CASSQDDPPGRETQYF. CDR3 bases: TGTGCCAGCAGCCAAGACGACCCCCCTGGTAGAGAGACCCAGTACTTC.

The J gene is TRBJ2-5, the V gene TRBV29-1, with TRBD1 matching over 9 bases. From germline, CDR1 is SQVTM and CDR2 ANQGSEA. This CDR3 comprises 17 residues. V trimming: 1 base; J trimming: 3 bases; junction bases outside the gene matches: 12. The CDR3 nucleotides are TGCAGCGTTGAAGGTACAGGGACAGGGAATTGGGAAGAGACCCAGTACTTC. Translating it yields CSVEGTGTGNWEETQYF.

The V and J genes are TRBV29-1 and TRBJ2-7, with D tentatively TRBD2 (5 bases). V shed 7 bases and J shed 0 bases, with 7 bases lying between them. The CDR3 has 11 amino acids. Germline CDR1 is SQVTM and CDR2 is ANQGSEA. The CDR3 here is CSGRDSYEQYF. The CDR3 bases are TGCAGCGGCCGGGACTCCTACGAGCAGTACTTC.

V usage is TRBV27 and J usage is TRBJ2-5; 8 nucleotides align to TRBD1. V gave up 5 bases and J gave up 5 bases; unmatched junction bases: 7. Germline V gene lookup returns CDR1 MNHEY and CDR2 SMNVEV (reference sequence). The CDR3 has 14 residues. CDR3 amino acids: CASSPRGRVETQYF. In nucleotides, the CDR3 is TGTGCCAGCAGTCCCAGGGGGCGGGTGGAGACCCAGTACTTC.

This clone was seen just once. In nucleotides, the CDR3 is TGTGCCAGCAGTTACTCGGGACAGGAAAATGAAAAACTGTTTTTT. The encoded protein is CASSYSGQENEKLFF. This chain uses TRBV6-7 with TRBJ1-4, with 8 bases fitting TRBD1. TRBV6-7 is annotated as an ORF whose role is uncertain. V trimming: 0 bases; J trimming: 5 bases; junction bases outside the gene matches: 2. This CDR3 is 15 amino acids long.

The V call is TRBV5-4, the J call TRBJ2-7, with TRBD2 identical over 9 bases. The V gene end was trimmed by 0 bases and the J gene end by 4 bases; junction bases not matched to a gene: 5. The CDR3 has 15 amino acids. Germline values: CDR1 SGHNT, CDR2 YYREEE (reference sequence). CDR3 residues: CASSLEAGGPYEQYF. In DNA, the CDR3 is TGTGCCAGCAGCTTGGAGGCGGGGGGGCCTTACGAGCAGTACTTC.

The V call is TRBV4-1, the J call TRBJ1-3; D unresolved. Germline CDR1 MGHRA, CDR2 YSYEKL. This CDR3 is 11 amino acids long. V lost 6 bases to trimming and J lost 1 base, with 1 base between them. CDR3 protein: CASSSGNTIYF. DNA for the CDR3: TGCGCCAGCAGTTCTGGAAACACCATATATTTT.

In its sample, this clone was seen a few times. V and J are TRBV30 and TRBJ1-5, with D hard to call. Deletions cut 3 bases from V and 1 base from J, with 13 bases between. The CDR3 covers 15 residues. In germline, CDR1 is GTSNPN, CDR2 SVGIG (reference sequence). CDR3 protein: CAWSPAGWSNQPQHF. The CDR3 bases are TGTGCCTGGAGCCCGGCCGGATGGAGCAATCAGCCCCAGCATTTT.

This clone was counted only a few times. Other DNA sequences in this specimen translate into the identical CDR3. The chain recombines TRBV29-1 with TRBJ2-7; 8 bases match TRBD1. This CDR3 is built from 14 residues. Germline CDR1 and CDR2: SQVTM and ANQGSEA. V shed 2 bases, J shed 2 bases, and the junction held 5 bases outside the gene matches. The CDR3 spells CSVESGTGTYEQYF. The CDR3 DNA reads as TGCAGCGTTGAATCGGGGACAGGTACCTACGAGCAGTACTTC.

This sequence joins TRBV30 and TRBJ2-1; TRBD2 is a possible D gene (6 bases). Germline CDR1 GTSNPN, CDR2 SVGIG (reference sequence). Deletions cut 4 bases from V and 5 bases from J, with 6 bases between. The CDR3 has 11 residues. The CDR3 region has the DNA TGTGCCTGGACTAGCGACAATGAGCAGTTCTTC. It specifies CAWTSDNEQFF.

The V gene is TRBV27, the J gene TRBJ2-3, with 11 bases aligning to TRBD2. Germline-derived CDR1 and CDR2 are MNHEY and SMNVEV (reference sequence). The CDR3 loop spans 16 amino acids. Trimming at V came to 5 bases and at J to 2 bases, leaving 6 bases not matched to a gene. The CDR3 reads CASSITSGGLTDTQYF. CDR3 sequence (DNA): TGTGCCAGCAGTATAACTAGCGGGGGACTCACAGATACGCAGTATTTT.

This chain uses TRBV5-1 with TRBJ2-1, with 10 bases fitting TRBD1. Germline CDR1 is SGHRS and CDR2 is YFSETQ. The CDR3 is made up of 14 amino acids. V was pared by 5 bases and J by 9 bases, with 8 bases of the junction left unmatched. DNA for the CDR3: TGCGCCAGCAGTACCGGGACAGGGGTTCCTGAGCAGTTCTTC. Protein: CASSTGTGVPEQFF.

The chain links TRBV15 to TRBJ1-2, with 7 bases lining up with TRBD1. This CDR3 comprises 14 residues. CDR1 and CDR2 from the germline V gene are LNHNV and YYDKDF (reference sequence). J gave up 2 bases and V 2 bases, and 2 bases lay outside the gene matches. This chain's CDR3 is CATSRRDSNYGYTF. DNA for the CDR3: TGTGCCACCAGCAGACGGGACAGCAACTATGGCTACACCTTC. Full variable domain (missing parts from reference TRBV15 and TRBJ1-2): DAMVIQNPRYQVTQFGKPVTLSCSQTLNHNVMYWYQQKSSQAPKLLFHYYDKDFNNEADTPDNFQSRRPNTSFCFLDIRSPGLGDTAMYLCATSRRDSNYGYTFGSGTRLTVV.

The chain is built from TRBV18 and TRBJ2-2; D not resolved. The germline V gene has CDR1 KGHSH and CDR2 LQKENI. There are 14 residues in the CDR3. The V end was cut by 0 bases, the J end by 8 bases, with 10 bases between. Here the CDR3 reads CASSPPLVAGELFF. CDR3 nucleotides: TGTGCCAGCTCACCACCGCTTGTGGCTGGGGAGCTGTTTTTT.

Worth noting for this clone: A junction end diverges from the germline sequence, so it may reflect a read error. Written as DNA, the CDR3 is TGTGCCAGCAGGGAAGCGGGGGAAGAGACCCAGTACTTC. Translated, it gives CASREAGEETQYF. The chain is built from TRBV2 and TRBJ2-5; 8 bases are shared with TRBD2. Germline CDR1 is SNHLY and CDR2 is FYNNEI. This CDR3 is 13 amino acids long.

This chain joins TRBV5-1 and TRBJ1-4; 7 nucleotides line up with TRBD1. Germline V CDR1 and CDR2: SGHRS, YFSETQ. The ends lost 4 bases at V and 6 bases at J; junction bases unmatched: 12. The CDR3 spans 16 residues. CDR3 loop: CASSKEQGRVYEKLFF. CDR3 bases: TGCGCCAGCAGCAAGGAACAGGGGAGAGTCTATGAAAAACTGTTTTTT.

This clone was recorded a few times. CDR3 protein: CASSHLAEGSTDTQYF. Here the CDR3 DNA reads TGTGCCAGCAGCCACCTGGCTGAGGGCTCCACAGATACGCAGTATTTT. The genes are TRBV11-2 and TRBJ2-3, with D possibly matching TRBD2 (5 bases). With 5 bases removed from V and 2 bases from J, the gap between germline ends came to 17 bases. The germline CDR1 and CDR2 sequences are SGHAT and FQNNGV. The CDR3 consists of 16 residues.

This chain links TRBV9 with TRBJ2-3, with D perhaps TRBD2 (6 bases). V was cut by 0 bases and J by 0 bases, with 11 bases left in between. CDR3 length: 16 residues. From germline, CDR1 is SGDLS and CDR2 YYNGEE. CDR3 region: CASSVEGGVSTDTQYF. The CDR3 coding sequence is TGTGCCAGCAGCGTAGAGGGCGGGGTGAGCACAGATACGCAGTATTTT.

The rearrangement joins TRBV7-2 to TRBJ2-5, with a tentative D call TRBD1 (5 bases). CDR3 size: 14 residues. Germline CDR1 SGHTA, CDR2 FQGNSA. V was pared by 4 bases and J by 5 bases, with 14 bases between. CDR3 in amino acids: CASSSDRVEETQYF. The CDR3 DNA reads as TGTGCCAGCAGCTCCGACAGAGTCGAGGAGACCCAGTACTTC.

The V and J genes are TRBV4-2 and TRBJ2-1, with TRBD2 matching over 12 bases. Germline CDR1 is LGHNA and CDR2 is YNFKEQ. The CDR3 loop spans 19 amino acids. The ends lost 2 bases at V and 9 bases at J; junction bases unmatched: 17. The CDR3 protein is CASSQSWDPGLAGLSEQFF. DNA of the CDR3: TGTGCCAGCAGCCAATCCTGGGACCCGGGACTAGCGGGTTTGAGTGAGCAGTTCTTC.

This clone was recorded a few times. V gene TRBV5-1 combines with J gene TRBJ2-7; 8 positions agree with TRBD1. The CDR3 loop spans 14 amino acids. Germline CDR1 SGHRS, CDR2 YFSETQ. With V trimmed by 4 bases and J by 0 bases, 3 bases remained unmatched. CDR3 loop: CASSIGQGSYEQYF. The CDR3 DNA reads TGCGCCAGCAGCATAGGACAGGGCTCCTACGAGCAGTACTTC.

This chain connects TRBV27 to TRBJ2-3; a weak D match, TRBD2 (7 bases). V was pared by 7 bases and J by 8 bases, with 10 bases between. The CDR3 runs 11 residues. Germline V gene data show CDR1 as MNHEY and CDR2 as SMNVEV (reference sequence). The CDR3 spells CASTGGGTQYF. DNA for the CDR3: TGTGCCAGCACGGGGGGCGGTACGCAGTATTTT.

V gene TRBV9 combines with J gene TRBJ2-5; D gene ambiguous. Germline V gene data show CDR1 as SGDLS and CDR2 as YYNGEE. The CDR3 covers 16 residues. The V gene lost 4 bases and the J gene lost 0 bases, with 16 bases spanning the gap. The CDR3: CASSPSLQTNQETQYF. The CDR3 DNA is TGTGCCAGCAGCCCGAGTCTACAAACAAACCAAGAGACCCAGTACTTC.

V is TRBV9 and J is TRBJ1-5; TRBD1 aligns across 7 bases. CDR1 SGDLS and CDR2 YYNGEE come from the germline V gene. This CDR3 spans 15 amino acids. The trim removed 0 bases at V and 4 bases at J, leaving 4 bases unmatched. CDR3 nucleotides: TGTGCCAGCAGCGTAGACGGCAGGGGGAATCAGCCCCAGCATTTT. This sequence encodes CASSVDGRGNQPQHF.

The V gene is TRBV11-2, the J gene TRBJ1-3; the D gene is possibly TRBD1 (5 bases). Germline CDR1 and CDR2: SGHAT and FQNNGV. The CDR3 contains 14 residues. Trimming took 1 base from V and 7 from J, leaving 11 bases between them. The CDR3 bases are TGTGCCAGCAGCTTAGTTGAGGGACGGAACACCATATATTTT. Translating it yields CASSLVEGRNTIYF.

The chain combines TRBV2 with TRBJ2-5, with 8 bases identical to TRBD1. There are 15 residues in the CDR3. V trimming: 5 bases; J trimming: 4 bases; junction bases outside the gene matches: 9. Germline CDR1 is SNHLY and CDR2 is FYNNEI. In DNA, the CDR3 is TGTGCCAGCAGTTCAGGGAGGACAGGGACAGAGACCCAGTACTTC. Amino acids: CASSSGRTGTETQYF.